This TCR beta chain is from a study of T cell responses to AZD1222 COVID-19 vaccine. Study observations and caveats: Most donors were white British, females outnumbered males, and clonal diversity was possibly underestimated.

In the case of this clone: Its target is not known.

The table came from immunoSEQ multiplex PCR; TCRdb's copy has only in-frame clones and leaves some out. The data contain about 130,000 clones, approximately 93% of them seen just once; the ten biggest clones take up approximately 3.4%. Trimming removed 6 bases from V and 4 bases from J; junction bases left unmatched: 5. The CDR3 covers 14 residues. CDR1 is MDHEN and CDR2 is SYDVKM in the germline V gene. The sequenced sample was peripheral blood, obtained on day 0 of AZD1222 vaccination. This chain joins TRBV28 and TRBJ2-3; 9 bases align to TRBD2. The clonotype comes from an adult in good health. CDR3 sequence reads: CASSPAGGPDTQYF. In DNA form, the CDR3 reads TGTGCCAGCAGCCCAGCGGGAGGTCCAGATACGCAGTATTTT.